The entry below gives a single T cell receptor (beta chain) sequence along with its context. What it recognizes is unknown. TCRdb re-called the reads through MiXCR, storing one row per CDR3 protein. The table shows roughly 78,000 distinct CDR3 sequences, with roughly 39% occurring only once. The data were taken from a study of T cell repertoires in cytomegalovirus infection. In the study overall: Recently described HLA-C-restricted plus well-studied HLA-B-restricted CMV epitopes were used. CMV infection plus the matching HLA type was flagged by public TCR beta signatures.

Study-wide points: It was HLA-C-restricted CMV-specific TCR beta clonotypes that dominated the response ex vivo.

The sequences come from CD8+ T cells from cultured PBMCs, collected from culture after CMV antigen stimulation. The receptor's source is a human donor in good health (CMV status not recorded). Some clones in this sample may be carry-over from other donors' samples.

In DNA form, the CDR3 reads TGTGCCAGCAGAGTCGATGGCCCAAACCGGAATCAGCCCCAGCATTTT. It translates to CASRVDGPNRNQPQHF. This chain uses TRBV2 with TRBJ1-5; D gene unclear. V gave up 6 bases and J gave up 4 bases, with 19 bases separating them. The CDR3 has 16 amino acids. Germline loops: CDR1 SNHLY, CDR2 FYNNEI.